The clone carrying this TCR beta chain appeared once. Its matching antigen is unknown. Starting 14 to 28 days after autologous transplant, ipilimumab 1 mg/kg was given. After removal of 2 bases from V and 7 bases from J, the junction contained 15 bases not matched to a gene. This CDR3 comprises 17 residues. CDR1 and CDR2 (germline): SEHNR, FQNEAQ (reference sequence). The sample comes from a study of ipilimumab plus nivolumab after autologous stem cell transplantation. In the study overall: A median of about eight nivolumab and five or six ipilimumab doses were given. The myeloma group: high-risk transplant-naive, or relapse within 3 years after first autologous transplant.

The repertoire was sequenced with immunoSEQ multiplex PCR; TCRdb's copy has only in-frame clones and lacks some. This sample carries some 41,000 clones, 92% of them seen once, and the ten largest clones take more than 0.7%. Whole-study findings and limits: Authors suggest TCR repertoire, Treg phenotype and gut microbiota support further study.

The chain recombines TRBV7-9 with TRBJ1-2, with 8 bases matching TRBD1. The TCR originated in a male donor with multiple myeloma. The sequencing used PBMCs, collected in a trial of ipilimumab plus nivolumab as post-transplant consolidation. The DNA of the CDR3 is TGTGCCAGCAGCTTAACCCCCTCCGGACAGGGCAGAGGTGGCTACACCTTC. Amino acid sequence: CASSLTPSGQGRGGYTF.